This TCR beta chain derives from a study of vaccination and CD4 T cells after COVID-19. The wider study: Researchers treated cells with overlapping spike peptides taken from SARS-CoV-2, HCoV-NL63, HCoV-OC43 and HCoV-229E.

Treatment given: roughly 11-day PBMC culture with coronavirus spike peptide pools or control peptides (ViraFEST assay). Roughly 2 million PBMCs were grown per well alongside 9 to 10 IU/ml IL-2 and 7.5 to 10 ug/ml peptide pools. With fresh IL-2 medium, half the medium was replaced on days 3 and 7. The Oncomine TCR Beta short-read assay was applied to DNA of cultured CD4+ T cells. Genomic DNA was extracted from cultured CD4+ T cells. TCRdb used MiXCR to reprocess the PCR reads, holding one entry per CDR3 protein. The sample holds about 21,000 distinct CDR3 sequences, 35% to 40% seen once. On this clonotype itself: Its specificity is not known.

The sequence derives from a human donor who had recovered from COVID-19. Sequenced material: CD4+ T cells from blood, cultured in vitro, taken before SARS-CoV-2 vaccination.

CDR3: CASSYLYNSPLHF. The CDR3 coding sequence is TGTGCCAGCAGTTACCTGTATAATTCACCCCTCCACTTT. The chain joins TRBV6-2 or TRBV6-3 to TRBJ1-6, with no clear D. Deletions cut 2 bases from V and 4 bases from J, with 3 bases between. Germline loops: CDR1 MNHEY, CDR2 SVGEGT. This CDR3 comprises 13 residues.